This T cell receptor (beta chain) comes out of a study of early stage breast cancer tumors. V was clipped by 9 bases and J by 2 bases, with 14 bases between them. The CDR3 totals 13 residues. Germline values: CDR1 MNHNS, CDR2 SASEGT. Profiling relied on immunoSEQ multiplex PCR, and the TCRdb table lists in-frame clones only, not all of them. The sample contains over 25,000 clones, 72% of which appear only once. This clone was seen once. The receptor comes from a person aged 45 to 59 with breast cancer. The chain recombines TRBV6-1 with TRBJ2-7, with D perhaps matching TRBD2 (5 bases). Sequencing used blood. The chain's CDR3 is CASSIASPYEQYF. DNA for the CDR3: TGTGCCAGTTCTATAGCGAGTCCCTACGAGCAGTACTTC.